These 9 T cell receptor beta chains were all obtained from the same sample, sequenced in a study of blood T cell repertoires in COVID-19 (TCRdb year 2020). Libraries were made using the immunoSEQ multiplex PCR assay. The table comes from immuneACCESS by way of TCRdb, which keeps in-frame sequences with V and J called. Part of the clones is missing from these tables; in studies checked, under half for an unresolved V gene and the rest for unknown reasons. The sample table contains 350,000 to 550,000 clones; only one count was recorded for roughly 91% of them. The leading ten clones occupy roughly 4% of the sample. Input material: peripheral blood. The receptor source for this set is a woman in her twenties or thirties with acute or convalescent COVID-19.

This clone was observed a few times. J is TRBJ2-2 and V is TRBV7-3; possible D gene TRBD1, 5 bases. Germline CDR1 reads SGHTA; CDR2 reads FQGTGA. V was pared by 5 bases and J by 1 base, with 5 bases between. This CDR3 is 13 amino acids long. CDR3 residues: CASSGQNTGELFF. DNA of the CDR3: TGTGCCAGCAGCGGACAGAACACCGGGGAGCTGTTTTTT.

The genes are TRBV7-9 and TRBJ1-2; 7 nucleotides line up with TRBD1. V was pared by 3 bases and J by 2 bases, with 3 bases of the junction left unmatched. Per germline, CDR1 SEHNR and CDR2 FQNEAQ (reference sequence). The CDR3 loop spans 14 amino acids. The CDR3 here is CASSFPGQNYGYTF. The CDR3 DNA sequence: TGTGCCAGCAGCTTTCCGGGACAGAACTATGGCTACACCTTC.

This chain uses TRBV28 with TRBJ2-3; 8 bases align to TRBD2. This CDR3 contains 16 residues. Germline trimming cut 3 bases from V and 1 base from J; bases unmatched to any gene: 6. Germline V CDR1 and CDR2: MDHEN, SYDVKM. CDR3 DNA: TGTGCCAGCAGTTTCGAGGAAGCGGGGGGCACAGATACGCAGTATTTT. This translates into CASSFEEAGGTDTQYF.

The chain couples TRBV7-3 to TRBJ2-2; TRBD1 is a possible D gene (6 bases). V shed 5 bases and J shed 5 bases, with 9 bases lying between them. CDR1 is SGHTA, CDR2 FQGTGA, per germline. CDR3 length: 13 amino acids. CDR3 amino acids: CASSGTGTGELFF. CDR3 coding DNA: TGTGCCAGCAGCGGTACAGGGACCGGGGAGCTGTTTTTT.

This clone was recorded only once. J is TRBJ1-3 and V is TRBV30; no clear D. With 2 bases removed from V and 0 bases from J, the gap between germline ends came to 8 bases. The CDR3 sequence is 14 residues long. Germline loops: CDR1 GTSNPN, CDR2 SVGIG (reference sequence). The CDR3 DNA follows: TGTGCCTGGAGTCCCGGGTACTCTGGAAACACCATATATTTT. Protein product: CAWSPGYSGNTIYF. Full variable domain (outside the CDR3, taken from reference TRBV30 and TRBJ1-3): SQTIHQWPATLVQPVGSPLSLECTVEGTSNPNLYWYRQAAGRGLQLLFYSVGIGQISSEVPQNLSASRPQDRQFILSSKKLLLSDSGFYLCAWSPGYSGNTIYFGEGSWLTVV.

This chain links TRBV6-4 with TRBJ2-1, with a weak D call TRBD1 (6 bases). The length of the CDR3 is 14 residues. Between the trimmed V and J ends, which lost 5 bases and 2 bases, there was a span of 10 bases. The germline V gene has CDR1 MRHNA and CDR2 SNTAGT. As DNA, the CDR3 is TGTGCCAGCAGTAGGGACACCACCTACAATGAGCAGTTCTTC. This codes for CASSRDTTYNEQFF.

The J gene is TRBJ1-4, the V gene TRBV5-5; D not resolved. CDR3 length equals 16 residues. Trimming left V 4 bases short and J 0 bases short, with 13 bases between. Germline V CDR1 and CDR2: SGHKS, YYEKEE (reference sequence). In DNA, the CDR3 is TGTGCCAGCAGCCGCGCTCCGGTTGCAACTAATGAAAAACTGTTTTTT. It codes for CASSRAPVATNEKLFF.

This chain joins TRBV11-2 and TRBJ2-7, with D unresolved. The CDR3 totals 12 residues. V was cut by 5 bases and J by 3 bases, with 8 bases left in between. Germline V gene lookup returns CDR1 SGHAT and CDR2 FQNNGV. The CDR3, as DNA: TGTGCCAGCAGCCCCCCCAGCTACGAGCAGTACTTC. This translates into CASSPPSYEQYF.

This sequence joins TRBV24-1 and TRBJ1-2; D gene ambiguous. Germline V CDR1 and CDR2: KGHDR, SFDVKD. V shed 4 bases and J shed 5 bases, with 13 bases lying between them. The CDR3 loop spans 14 amino acids. The CDR3 DNA follows: TGTGCCACCAGTGAGTCGGGGTCGGGATATGGCTACACCTTC. Protein: CATSESGSGYGYTF.